The source of this T cell receptor beta chain is a study of beta chain features in type 1 diabetes. Study information: Age and gender were similar between patients and healthy donors, as were cell yields.

Per the germline V gene, CDR1 is SGHRS and CDR2 is YFSETQ. This CDR3 is 15 amino acids long. V lost 3 bases, J lost 5 bases, and 5 bases stayed unmatched. A single count supports this clone. The entirety of the isolated RNA underwent reverse transcription, so expressed TCRB transcripts were sequenced. Using immunoSEQ multiplex PCR, the repertoire was profiled, and TCRdb retains in-frame clones only, with some absent. The sample yields tens of thousands of clones, approximately 59% seen once. Sequences were obtained from Tregs from blood. V is TRBV5-1 and J is TRBJ2-5; 12 nucleotides match TRBD2. The origin of this receptor is a woman in her late teens or twenties in good health. This chain's CDR3 is CASSSTSGGGETQYF. The CDR3 nucleotides read TGCGCCAGCAGCTCGACTAGCGGGGGTGGGGAGACCCAGTACTTC.